The T cell receptor beta chain under discussion was sequenced for a study of T cell changes during pregnancy in multiple sclerosis. Germline V gene data show CDR1 as LNHDA and CDR2 as SQIVND (reference sequence). This CDR3 is 15 amino acids long. The ends were cut back, 7 bases at V and 1 base at J, with 16 bases in the middle. TCRdb's table, derived via immunoSEQ multiplex PCR, lists solely in-frame clones and lacks some. The table lists under 30,000 clones, 80% to 90% of them singletons. The receptor was isolated from a female donor with multiple sclerosis, enrolled in a pregnancy study. This specimen was CD8+ T cells from peripheral blood mononuclear cells, taken in the second trimester of pregnancy. The V and J genes are TRBV19 and TRBJ1-1, with TRBD1 as a possible D gene (5 bases). The CDR3 sequence is CASTPRMDKNTEAFF. The DNA for the CDR3 is TGTGCCAGTACTCCTCGGATGGACAAGAACACTGAAGCTTTCTTT. Variable domain in full (rest from reference TRBV19 and TRBJ1-1): DGGITQSPKYLFRKEGQNVTLSCEQNLNHDAMYWYRQDPGQGLRLIYYSQIVNDFQKGDIAEGYSVSREKKESFPLTVTSAQKNPTAFYLCASTPRMDKNTEAFFGQGTRLTVV.